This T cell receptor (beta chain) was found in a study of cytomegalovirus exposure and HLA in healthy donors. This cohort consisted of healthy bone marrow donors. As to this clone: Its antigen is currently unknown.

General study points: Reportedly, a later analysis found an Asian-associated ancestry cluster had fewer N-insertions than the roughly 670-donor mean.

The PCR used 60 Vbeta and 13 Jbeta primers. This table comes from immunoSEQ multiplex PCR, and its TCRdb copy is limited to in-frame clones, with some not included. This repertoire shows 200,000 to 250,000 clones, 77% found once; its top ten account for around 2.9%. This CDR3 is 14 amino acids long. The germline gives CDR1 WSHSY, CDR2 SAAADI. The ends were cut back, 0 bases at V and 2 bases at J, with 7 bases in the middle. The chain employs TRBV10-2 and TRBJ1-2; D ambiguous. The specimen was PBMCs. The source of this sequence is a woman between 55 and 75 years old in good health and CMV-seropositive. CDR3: CASSESTQNYGYTF. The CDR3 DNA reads TGCGCCAGCAGTGAGTCAACACAGAACTATGGCTACACCTTC.